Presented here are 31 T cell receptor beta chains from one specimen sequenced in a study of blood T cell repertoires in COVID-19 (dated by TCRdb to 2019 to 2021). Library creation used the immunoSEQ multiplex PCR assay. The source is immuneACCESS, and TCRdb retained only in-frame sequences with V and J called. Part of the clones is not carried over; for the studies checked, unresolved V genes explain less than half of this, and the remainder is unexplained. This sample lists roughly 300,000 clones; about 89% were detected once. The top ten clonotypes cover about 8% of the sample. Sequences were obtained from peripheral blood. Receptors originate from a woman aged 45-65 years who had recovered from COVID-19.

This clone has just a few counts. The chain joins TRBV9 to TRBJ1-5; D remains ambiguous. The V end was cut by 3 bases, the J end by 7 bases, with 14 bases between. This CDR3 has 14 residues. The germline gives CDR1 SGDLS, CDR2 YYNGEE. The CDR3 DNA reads TGTGCCAGCAGCGACGAGGGAGTCGGGCAGCCCCAGCATTTT. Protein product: CASSDEGVGQPQHF.

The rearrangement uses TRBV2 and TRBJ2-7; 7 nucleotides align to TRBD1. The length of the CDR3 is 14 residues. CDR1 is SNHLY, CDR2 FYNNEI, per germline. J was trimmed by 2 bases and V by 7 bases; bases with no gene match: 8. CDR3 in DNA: TGTGCCAGCACCCCGACCAGGGGGACCTACGAGCAGTACTTC. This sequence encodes CASTPTRGTYEQYF.

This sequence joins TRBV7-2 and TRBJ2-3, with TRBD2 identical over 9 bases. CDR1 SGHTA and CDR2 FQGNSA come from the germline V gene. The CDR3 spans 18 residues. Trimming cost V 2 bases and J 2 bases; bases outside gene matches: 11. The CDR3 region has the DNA TGTGCCAGCAGCTTAATGTCTCGCACTAGCGGGCCCACAGATACGCAGTATTTT. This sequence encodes CASSLMSRTSGPTDTQYF.

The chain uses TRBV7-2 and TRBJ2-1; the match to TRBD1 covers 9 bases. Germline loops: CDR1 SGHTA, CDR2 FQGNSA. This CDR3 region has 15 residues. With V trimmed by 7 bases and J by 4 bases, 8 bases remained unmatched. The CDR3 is CASTEGTGNYNEQFF. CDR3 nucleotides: TGTGCCAGCACGGAAGGGACAGGGAATTACAATGAGCAGTTCTTC. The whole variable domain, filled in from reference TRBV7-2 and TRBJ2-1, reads GAGVSQSPSNKVTEKGKDVELRCDPISGHTALYWYRQSLGQGLEFLIYFQGNSAPDKSGLPSDRFSAERTGGSVSTLTIQRTQQEDSAVYLCASTEGTGNYNEQFFGPGTRLTVL.

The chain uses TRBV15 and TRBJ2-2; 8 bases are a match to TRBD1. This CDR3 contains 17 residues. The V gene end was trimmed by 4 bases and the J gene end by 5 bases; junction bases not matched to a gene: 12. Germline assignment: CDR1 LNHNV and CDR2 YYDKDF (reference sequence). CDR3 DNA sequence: TGTGCCACCAGCAAACACCGACAGGGGCGTGAGACCGGGGAGCTGTTTTTT. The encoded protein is CATSKHRQGRETGELFF.

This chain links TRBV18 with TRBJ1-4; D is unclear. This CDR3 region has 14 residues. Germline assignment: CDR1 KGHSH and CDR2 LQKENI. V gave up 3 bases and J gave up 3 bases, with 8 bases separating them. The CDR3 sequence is CASSPVSANEKLFF. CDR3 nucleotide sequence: TGTGCCAGCTCACCGGTTTCAGCTAATGAAAAACTGTTTTTT.

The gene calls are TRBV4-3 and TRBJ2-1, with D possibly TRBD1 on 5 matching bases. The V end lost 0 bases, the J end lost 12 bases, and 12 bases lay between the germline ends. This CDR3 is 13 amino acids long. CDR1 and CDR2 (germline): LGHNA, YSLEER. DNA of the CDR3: TGCGCCAGCAGCCAAGAATGGGGCCAGTTGCAGTTCTTC. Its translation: CASSQEWGQLQFF.

CDR3 loop: CASGGDRGYTDTQYF. CDR3 sequence (DNA): TGTGCCAGTGGGGGGGACAGGGGTTATACAGATACGCAGTATTTT. This chain joins TRBV19 and TRBJ2-3; TRBD1 matches 10 bases. The V gene end was trimmed by 8 bases and the J gene end by 3 bases; junction bases not matched to a gene: 8. Germline V CDR1 and CDR2: LNHDA, SQIVND (reference sequence). This CDR3 is built from 15 residues.

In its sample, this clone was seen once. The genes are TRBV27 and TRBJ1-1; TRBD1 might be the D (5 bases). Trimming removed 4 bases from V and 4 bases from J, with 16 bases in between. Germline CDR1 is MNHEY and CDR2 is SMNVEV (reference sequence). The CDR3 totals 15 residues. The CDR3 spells CASSSGTAAGTEAFF. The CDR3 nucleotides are TGTGCCAGCAGTTCGGGGACTGCTGCTGGCACTGAAGCTTTCTTT.

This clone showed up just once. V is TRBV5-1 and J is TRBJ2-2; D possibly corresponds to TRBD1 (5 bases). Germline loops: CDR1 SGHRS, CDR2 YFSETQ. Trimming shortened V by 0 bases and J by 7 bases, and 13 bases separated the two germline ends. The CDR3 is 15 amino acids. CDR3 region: CASSLAAGASGELFF. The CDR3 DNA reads TGCGCCAGCAGCTTGGCCGCTGGGGCTAGCGGGGAGCTGTTTTTT.

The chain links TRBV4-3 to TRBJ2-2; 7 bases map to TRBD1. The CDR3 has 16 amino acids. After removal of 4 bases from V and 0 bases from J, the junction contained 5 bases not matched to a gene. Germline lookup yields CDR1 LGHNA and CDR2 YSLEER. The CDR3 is CASSRGQSPNTGELFF. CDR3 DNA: TGCGCCAGCAGCCGGGGACAGAGTCCGAACACCGGGGAGCTGTTTTTT.

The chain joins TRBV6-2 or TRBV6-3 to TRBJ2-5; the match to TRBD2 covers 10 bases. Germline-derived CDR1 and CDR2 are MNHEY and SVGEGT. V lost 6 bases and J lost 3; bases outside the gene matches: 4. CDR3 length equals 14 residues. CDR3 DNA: TGTGCCAGCAGCACCACTAGCGGGGAAGAGACCCAGTACTTC. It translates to CASSTTSGEETQYF.

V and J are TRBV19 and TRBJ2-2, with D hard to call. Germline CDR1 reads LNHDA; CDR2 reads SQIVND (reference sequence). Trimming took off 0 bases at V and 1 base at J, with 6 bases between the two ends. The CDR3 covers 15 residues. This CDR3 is CASSIDRLNTGELFF. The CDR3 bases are TGTGCCAGTAGTATAGATCGTCTGAACACCGGGGAGCTGTTTTTT.

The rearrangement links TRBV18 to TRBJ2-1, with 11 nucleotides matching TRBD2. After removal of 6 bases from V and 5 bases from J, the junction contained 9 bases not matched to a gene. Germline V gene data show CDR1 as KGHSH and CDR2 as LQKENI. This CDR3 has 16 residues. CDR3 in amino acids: CASSHRSGGANNEQFF. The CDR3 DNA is TGTGCCAGCTCCCACCGTAGCGGGGGGGCAAACAATGAGCAGTTCTTC.

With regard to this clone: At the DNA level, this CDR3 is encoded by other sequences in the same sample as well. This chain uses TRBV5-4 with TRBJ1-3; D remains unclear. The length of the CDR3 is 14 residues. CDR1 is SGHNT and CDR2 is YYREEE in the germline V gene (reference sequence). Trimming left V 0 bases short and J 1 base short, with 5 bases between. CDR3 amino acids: CASSLGGSGNTIYF. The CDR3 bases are TGTGCCAGCAGCTTGGGAGGGTCTGGAAACACCATATATTTT.

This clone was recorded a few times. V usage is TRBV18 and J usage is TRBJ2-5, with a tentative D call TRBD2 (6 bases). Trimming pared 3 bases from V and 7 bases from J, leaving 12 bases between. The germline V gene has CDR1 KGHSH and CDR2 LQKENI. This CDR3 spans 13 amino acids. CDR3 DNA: TGTGCCAGCTCACCGGAGGGGCCAGGGACCCAGTACTTC. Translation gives CASSPEGPGTQYF.

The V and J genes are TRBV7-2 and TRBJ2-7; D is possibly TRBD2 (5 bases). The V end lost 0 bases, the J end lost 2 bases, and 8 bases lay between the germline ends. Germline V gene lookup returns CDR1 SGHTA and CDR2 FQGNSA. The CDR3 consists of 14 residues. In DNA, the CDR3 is TGTGCCAGCAGCTTAGCGGACGGGACCTACGAGCAGTACTTC. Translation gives CASSLADGTYEQYF.

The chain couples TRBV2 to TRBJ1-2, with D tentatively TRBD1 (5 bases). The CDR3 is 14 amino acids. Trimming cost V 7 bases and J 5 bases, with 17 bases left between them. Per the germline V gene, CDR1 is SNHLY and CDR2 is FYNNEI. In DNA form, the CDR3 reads TGTGCCAGCAACCCGGGCAGGGCAGTATATGGCTACACCTTC. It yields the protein CASNPGRAVYGYTF.

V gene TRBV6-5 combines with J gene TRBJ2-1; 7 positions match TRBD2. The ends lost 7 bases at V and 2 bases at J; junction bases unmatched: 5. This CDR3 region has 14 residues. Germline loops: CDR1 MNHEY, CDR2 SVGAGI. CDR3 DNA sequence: TGTGCCAGCAACGGGGGGACGGCCTACAATGAGCAGTTCTTC. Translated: CASNGGTAYNEQFF.

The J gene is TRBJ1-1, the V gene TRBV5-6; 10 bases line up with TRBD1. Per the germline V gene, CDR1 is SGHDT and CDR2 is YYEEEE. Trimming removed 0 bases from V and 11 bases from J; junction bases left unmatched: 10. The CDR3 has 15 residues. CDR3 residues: CASSLAGMGQGNAFF. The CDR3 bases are TGTGCCAGCAGCTTGGCAGGAATGGGACAGGGGAACGCTTTCTTT.

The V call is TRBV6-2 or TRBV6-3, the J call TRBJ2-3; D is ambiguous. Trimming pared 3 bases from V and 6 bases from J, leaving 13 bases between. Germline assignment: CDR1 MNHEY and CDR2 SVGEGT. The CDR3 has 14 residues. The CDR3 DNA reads TGTGCCAGCAGTTATTCTGGGTGGGCGGATACGCAGTATTTT. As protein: CASSYSGWADTQYF.

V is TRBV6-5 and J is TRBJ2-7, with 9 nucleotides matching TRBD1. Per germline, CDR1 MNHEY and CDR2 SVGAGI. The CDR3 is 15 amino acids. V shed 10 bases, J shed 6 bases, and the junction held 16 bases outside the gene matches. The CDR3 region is CATSIPGTGRGEQYF. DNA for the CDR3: TGTGCCACCTCAATCCCCGGGACAGGGAGGGGCGAGCAGTACTTC.

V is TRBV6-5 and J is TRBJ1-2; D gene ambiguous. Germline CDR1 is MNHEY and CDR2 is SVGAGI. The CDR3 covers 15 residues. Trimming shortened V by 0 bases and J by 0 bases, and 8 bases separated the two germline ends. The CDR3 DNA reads TGTGCCAGCAGTTACTCCCGGTCACCTAACTATGGCTACACCTTC. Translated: CASSYSRSPNYGYTF.

DNA of the CDR3: TGCAGTGCTAGTTACGTCCTCGGCGGGAACACAGATACGCAGTATTTT. It encodes CSASYVLGGNTDTQYF. The rearrangement joins TRBV20-1 to TRBJ2-3, with D possibly TRBD2 on 6 matching bases. The CDR3 extends over 16 amino acids. Germline CDR1 and CDR2: DFQATT and SNEGSKA (reference sequence). V lost 3 bases to trimming and J lost 2 bases, with 18 bases between them.

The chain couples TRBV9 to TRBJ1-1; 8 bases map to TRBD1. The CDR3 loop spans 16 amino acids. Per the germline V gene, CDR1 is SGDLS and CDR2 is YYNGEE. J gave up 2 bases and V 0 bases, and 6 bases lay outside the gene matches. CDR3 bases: TGTGCCAGCAGCGTAGGTGTAGGACAGGGCAACACTGAAGCTTTCTTT. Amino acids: CASSVGVGQGNTEAFF.

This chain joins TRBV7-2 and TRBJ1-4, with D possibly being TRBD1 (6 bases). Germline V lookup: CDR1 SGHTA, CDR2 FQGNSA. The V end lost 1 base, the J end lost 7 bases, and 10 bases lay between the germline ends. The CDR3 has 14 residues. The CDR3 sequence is CASSLGQASEKLFF. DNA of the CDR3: TGTGCCAGCAGCTTAGGACAGGCGAGTGAAAAACTGTTTTTT.

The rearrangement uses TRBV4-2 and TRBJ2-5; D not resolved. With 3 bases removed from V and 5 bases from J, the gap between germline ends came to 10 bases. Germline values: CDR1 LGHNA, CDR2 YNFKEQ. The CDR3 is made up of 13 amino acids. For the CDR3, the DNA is TGTGCCAGCAGCCAGCGAGCTTTTGAGACCCAGTACTTC. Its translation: CASSQRAFETQYF.

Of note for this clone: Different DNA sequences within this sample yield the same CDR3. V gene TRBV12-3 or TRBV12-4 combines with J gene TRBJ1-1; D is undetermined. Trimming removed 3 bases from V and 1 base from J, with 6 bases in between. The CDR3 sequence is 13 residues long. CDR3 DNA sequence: TGTGCCAGCAGTTTCGCCGGGAACACTGAAGCTTTCTTT. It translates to CASSFAGNTEAFF.

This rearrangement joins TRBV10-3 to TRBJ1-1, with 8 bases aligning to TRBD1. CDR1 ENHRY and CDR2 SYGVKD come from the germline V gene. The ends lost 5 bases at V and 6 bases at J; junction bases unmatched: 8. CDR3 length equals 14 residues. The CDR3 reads CAISQGALGAEAFF. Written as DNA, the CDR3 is TGTGCCATCAGTCAGGGGGCGCTGGGGGCTGAAGCTTTCTTT.

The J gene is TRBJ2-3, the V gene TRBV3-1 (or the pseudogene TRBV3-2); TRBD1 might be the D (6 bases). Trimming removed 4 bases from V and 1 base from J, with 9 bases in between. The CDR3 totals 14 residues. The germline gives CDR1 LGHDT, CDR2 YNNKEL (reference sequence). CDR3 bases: TGTGCCAGCAGCCTGGACAGTGGCACAGATACGCAGTATTTT. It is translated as CASSLDSGTDTQYF.

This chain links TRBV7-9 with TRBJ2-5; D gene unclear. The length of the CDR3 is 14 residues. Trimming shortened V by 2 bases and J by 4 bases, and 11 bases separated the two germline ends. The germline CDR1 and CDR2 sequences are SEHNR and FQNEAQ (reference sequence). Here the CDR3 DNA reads TGTGCCAGCAGCTTATCAACGCCCGGAGAGACCCAGTACTTC. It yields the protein CASSLSTPGETQYF.